A few counts support the clone carrying this T cell receptor (beta chain). Its antigen is not identified. As every portion of the isolated RNA was reverse transcribed, the sequencing read expressed TCRB transcripts. Repertoires were generated with immunoSEQ multiplex PCR, while TCRdb's copy carries only in-frame clones and drops some. This repertoire shows 150,000 to 190,000 clones, about 8.1% found once; its top ten account for approximately 0.69%. This CDR3 region has 11 residues. V lost 3 bases and J lost 3, with 6 bases in between. Germline assignment: CDR1 GTSNPN and CDR2 SVGIG (reference sequence). These data come from a study of beta chain features in type 1 diabetes. Purity above 95% was achieved in all sorted populations. Overall study results and limits: Any role of HLA type in TCRB rearrangement remained unresolved here. The VDJ junctions of type 1 diabetes patients carried fewer insertions and more deletions. TCRB CDR3s were moderately but significantly shorter in Type 1 diabetes patients in all four CD4+ subsets.

Sequencing used central memory CD4+ T cells from blood. The clonotype originates from a man in his late teens or twenties in good health. This chain uses TRBV30 with TRBJ2-7, with unresolved D. The CDR3 region has the DNA TGTGCCTGGAGCGTAAACTACGAGCAGTACTTC. This translates into CAWSVNYEQYF.